This T cell receptor beta chain was observed in a study of blood T cells in healthy people across ages. The CDR3 extends over 12 amino acids. Germline assignment: CDR1 SEHNR and CDR2 FQNEAQ (reference sequence). Trimming removed 6 bases at V and 4 bases at J, with 9 bases between. To note about this clonotype: Antigen unknown.

A sample-barcoded 5' primer and a J-beta primer mix were used in a second PCR of about 7 to 12 cycles. A tag from a template-switch adaptor with 12 random nucleotides marked each cDNA molecule. MiXCR, applied by TCRdb to the 5' RACE reads, yields one record per CDR3 protein. Of hundreds of thousands of distinct CDR3 sequences listed, around 45% are singletons. Total RNA extracted from each sample amounted to at least 6 micrograms. Study-wide results and limits: PBMCs were not sorted, which prevented a conclusive comparison of naive versus antigen-experienced cells. There were more naive CD4+ cells and higher diversity in long-lived donors than in aged donors.

This sequence was found in a man between 60 and 75 years old in good health. This chain connects TRBV7-9 to TRBJ2-5; a weak D match, TRBD1 (5 bases). Source material: blood. Here the CDR3 reads CASRGPGETQYF. As DNA, the CDR3 is TGTGCCAGCAGGGGGCCTGGAGAGACCCAGTACTTC.